This T cell receptor (beta chain) was documented in a study of cytotoxic CD8 clonotypes in ibrutinib-treated CLL (dated by TCRdb to the early 2020s). For context, the study as a whole: In this cohort, 15 patients were treatment-naive and approximately 10 were relapsed/refractory, while about 17 had unmutated IGHV. Partial responses were observed in about 24 patients and complete responses in 2; after a median follow-up of roughly 62 months, remission was maintained in about 15 patients and progression was observed in roughly twelve. Response samples were obtained after a median of approximately eleven months of treatment, with a range of roughly 6 to 40 months. On average, each sample yielded 255,043 productive templates and 85,000 to 95,000 productive rearrangements. Longitudinal samples were available for about 30% of the 86 trial participants. Cryopreserved peripheral blood mononuclear cells were obtained prior to treatment, at the time of response, and at either disease progression or sustained remission. Every sample from remission and from progressive disease was obtained while the patients were still on ibrutinib. Findings and caveats that apply to the study as a whole: Lymph node repertoires were not examined, and the timing of sampling was not matched between patients in sustained remission and those whose disease progressed. Public clonotypes were found to be uncommon and were observed to contract or remain stable during treatment; the increase in clonality was shown to reflect expansion of private clonotypes at ibrutinib response. An increase in clonality was observed at ibrutinib response, with clonality remaining stable during sustained remission and falling back toward baseline at progression. At baseline, clonality was higher than in age-matched healthy donors and showed a strong correlation with circulating CD8+ T-cell counts.

The intended sense of this specimen's time point label: 12 to 13 months on ibrutinib. Roughly 1.8 micrograms of genomic DNA were extracted from cryopreserved PBMCs for TCR beta library preparation. Longitudinal blood samples from CLL patients on ibrutinib monotherapy were analyzed using high-throughput TCR beta sequencing. The patients took part in an open-label, single-center phase 2 trial of ibrutinib monotherapy. The goal of deep resolution MiSeq sequencing was a depth between 1 in 1 million and 1 in 200,000 T cells, and coverage averaged 10x per clonotype. The immunoSEQ hsTCRB Kit was used to generate the TCR beta libraries. On the authors' methods: The data were analyzed with ImmunoSEQ Analyzer and ImmunoSEQ Data Assistant, and V, D and J gene assignments followed IMGT definitions. Clonality, which ranges from 0 to 1, was calculated by subtracting the normalized Shannon entropy of productive rearrangement frequencies from one. Only overrepresented clonotypes making up at least 0.05% of the repertoire of each patient were included in the public clonotype analysis. Thirteen age-matched healthy donor repertoires from immuneACCESS served as clonality controls. TCRdb mirrors the immuneACCESS table, restricted to in-frame sequences. Some clones are absent from its copies; in checked studies, under half trace to an unresolved V gene, and the reason for the others is unknown. That table supplies the V and J calls and clone size; D and trimming were determined from the DNA. The sample table holds about 140,000 clones, of which about 72% were seen once. Of the sample, roughly a quarter falls within the top ten clones.

This clone was seen more than once but under ten times. Its antigen has not been determined. Base qualities were left out, and no much larger clone turns up one base away. Inclusive of the bounding cysteine and phenylalanine, the CDR3 is 13 residues long. Only the CDR3 DNA is retained, 39 bases long and in frame from the first base. CDR1 is given as LNHDA and CDR2 as SQIVND, both from the germline V gene (reference sequence). Deletion took 8 bases off V and 3 bases off J, with a span of 10 bases between the germline ends. The TCR was taken from a human donor with chronic lymphocytic leukemia. The sequence links TRBV19 to TRBJ1-4, with a tentative D gene TRBD1 over 5 matching bases. This sample comprised PBMCs, obtained after 12 months of ibrutinib treatment. The CDR3 is CASQRGPNEKLFF. The nucleotide sequence is TGTGCCAGTCAAAGGGGACCTAATGAAAAACTGTTTTTT.